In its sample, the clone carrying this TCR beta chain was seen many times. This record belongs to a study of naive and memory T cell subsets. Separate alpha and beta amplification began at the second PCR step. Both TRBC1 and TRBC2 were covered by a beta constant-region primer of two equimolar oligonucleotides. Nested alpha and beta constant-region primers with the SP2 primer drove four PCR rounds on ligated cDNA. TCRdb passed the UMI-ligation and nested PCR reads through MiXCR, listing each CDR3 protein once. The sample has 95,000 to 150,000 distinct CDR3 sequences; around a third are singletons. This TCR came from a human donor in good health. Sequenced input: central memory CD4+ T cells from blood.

The chain's CDR3 is CASSLGTGNTIYF. For the CDR3, the DNA is TGTGCCAGCAGTTTAGGAACTGGAAACACCATATATTTT. J is TRBJ1-3 and V is TRBV28; no reliable D call. Trimming removed 2 bases from V and 2 bases from J, with 4 bases in between. Germline CDR1 MDHEN, CDR2 SYDVKM. The CDR3 sequence is 13 residues long.